A selection of T cell receptor beta chains follows, all from one sample in a study of Graves' ophthalmopathy and Graves' hyperthyroidism. MiXCR, applied by TCRdb to the multiplex PCR reads, yields one record per CDR3 protein. Here the sample spans some 1.1 million distinct CDR3 sequences, less than 45% being singletons. Sequencing was carried out using peripheral blood or thyroid tissue (not recorded which). All receptors come from an adult man with Graves' hyperthyroidism. CDR3s include the opening cysteine and the closing phenylalanine or tryptophan. D genes are given only for firm matches. Not every row has a clone size; where given, it reads once, few, many or a size class.

TRBD1 TRBJ1-1 many TRBV7-2 CASSPRQGAFF TGTGCCAGCAGCCCGCGACAGGGCGCTTTCTTT
TRBD1 TRBJ1-2 - TRBV6-6 CASSLTTGGGYTF TGTGCCAGCAGTCTCACGACAGGGGGAGGCTACACCTTC
TRBD2 TRBJ2-5 - TRBV2 CASNPSGYKETQYF TGTGCCAGCAATCCTAGCGGGTATAAAGAGACCCAGTACTTC
- TRBJ1-1 - TRBV12-3/TRBV12-4 CASSLSPSGGSEAFF TGTGCCAGCAGTTTATCCCCTTCGGGGGGCAGTGAAGCTTTCTTT
- TRBJ2-7 - TRBV20-1 CSARPVDSMEGYSYEQYF TGCAGTGCTAGACCTGTTGATAGTATGGAGGGTTACTCCTACGAGCAGTACTTC
- TRBJ1-2 - TRBV7-9 CASSLGGLGANYGYTF TGTGCCAGCAGCTTAGGGGGACTCGGGGCCAACTATGGCTACACCTTC
- TRBJ1-1 - TRBV10-3 CANSKQGDTEAFF TGTGCCAACTCTAAACAGGGAGACACTGAAGCTTTCTTT
TRBD1 TRBJ2-5 - TRBV5-1 CASSPLEGALETQYF TGCGCCAGCAGCCCCCTTGAGGGGGCCTTAGAGACCCAGTACTTC
TRBD2 TRBJ2-5 - TRBV11-1 CASSGSRWTSEDSQETQYF TGTGCCAGCAGCGGAAGCCGCTGGACTAGCGAAGACTCTCAAGAGACCCAGTACTTC
- TRBJ1-6 - TRBV2 CASSPPVGQNNSPLHF TGTGCCAGCTCACCACCCGTAGGACAGAATAATTCACCCCTCCACTTT
- TRBJ2-2 - TRBV27 CASSPSRGRSNTGELFF TGTGCCAGCAGTCCCTCTCGGGGAAGAAGTAACACCGGGGAGCTGTTTTTT
- TRBJ1-5 many TRBV19 CASRPDSLTSNQPQHF TGTGCCAGTAGGCCAGACAGTTTGACGAGCAATCAGCCCCAGCATTTT
- TRBJ2-5 once TRBV10-3 CASRGYSRETQYF TGTGCCAGTAGGGGGTACTCCAGAGAGACCCAGTACTTC
- TRBJ2-5 - TRBV20-1 CSAQGPRWEGVETQYF TGCAGTGCTCAGGGCCCCAGATGGGAGGGGGTAGAGACCCAGTACTTC
TRBD1 TRBJ1-1 - TRBV7-9 CASSLRTGNQAFF TGTGCCAGCAGCTTACGGACAGGCAACCAAGCTTTCTTT
- TRBJ1-2 - TRBV20-1 CRLRGEGVNGYTF TGCAGGCTTAGAGGCGAGGGTGTGAATGGCTACACCTTC
- TRBJ2-5 few TRBV5-1 CASSLHARDGKETQYF TGCGCCAGCAGCCTCCACGCCCGGGACGGAAAAGAGACCCAGTACTTC
- TRBJ2-5 - TRBV14 CASSHPRDWETQYF TGTGCCAGCAGCCACCCCAGGGATTGGGAGACCCAGTACTTC
- TRBJ1-1 many TRBV12-3/TRBV12-4 CASKRAGTMNTEAFF TGTGCCAGCAAGCGGGCAGGGACCATGAACACTGAAGCTTTCTTT
- TRBJ1-1 few TRBV28 CASSPPSGHGTEAFF TGTGCCAGCAGTCCCCCCTCGGGACATGGGACTGAAGCTTTCTTT